This T cell receptor beta chain was sequenced for a study of tumor-infiltrating lymphocytes in oesophageal squamous cell carcinoma. TCRdb called the PCR reads again in MiXCR, with one record for every CDR3 protein. The sample yields 9,000 or so distinct CDR3 sequences, 60% to 75% seen once. CDR3 size: 15 residues. The germline gives CDR1 MNHEY, CDR2 SMNVEV (reference sequence). On this clonotype: One end of the junction fails to match germline, which may point to a read error.

V and J are TRBV27 and TRBJ2-3; 7 bases match TRBD1. The sample consisted of esophageal tumor tissue. This receptor was taken from a female donor with esophageal squamous cell carcinoma. The CDR3, as DNA: TGTGCCAGCAGTCAATACAGGGGTAGCACAGATAAGCAGTATTTT. This translates into CASSQYRGSTDKQYF.